Reported below is one TCR beta chain. The antigen is unknown. The sample belongs to a study of OX40 agonist ivuxolimab in advanced cancers. Background on the study: As their treatment, patients were administered ivuxolimab, an agonistic anti-OX40 (CD134) antibody. Overall study results and limits: Among expanded peripheral T cells, antigen specificity went undetermined.

The CDR3 loop spans 11 amino acids. Per germline, CDR1 SGHDN and CDR2 FVKESK. V gave up 1 base and J gave up 5 bases, with 3 bases separating them. The table came from immunoSEQ multiplex PCR; TCRdb's copy has only in-frame clones and leaves some out. The sample lists some 8,000 clones, roughly 90% occurring once. This material consisted of CD4+ or CD8+ T cells sorted from blood, taken in a trial of the OX40 agonist ivuxolimab. The chain recombines TRBV14 with TRBJ2-7; no clear D gene. This receptor was obtained from an adult with an advanced solid tumor such as melanoma, head and neck, liver or kidney cancer. CDR3 DNA: TGTGCCAGCAGCCAAGTCAACGAGCAGTACTTC. Translating gives CASSQVNEQYF.